This section outlines one TCR beta chain sequence together with its context. The antigen is not known. The repertoire was sequenced with immunoSEQ multiplex PCR; TCRdb's copy has only in-frame clones and lacks some. The sample yields about 32,000 clones, approximately 92% seen once. J gave up 3 bases and V 6 bases, and 8 bases lay outside the gene matches. The CDR3 has 15 residues. Germline V gives CDR1 MNHEY, CDR2 SMNVEV (reference sequence). The sample comes from a study of circulating and synovial CD4+ cells in juvenile arthritis. Findings and limits, study-wide: Vbeta family usage analysis did not detect the pathogenic-like versus bulk difference.

This TCR came from a human donor with juvenile idiopathic arthritis. Sequences were obtained from CD4+ T cells from blood. The chain combines TRBV27 with TRBJ2-5; 9 bases map to TRBD1. The CDR3 nucleotides read TGTGCCAGCAGCCGGGACAGGGCCACCAAAGAGACCCAGTACTTC. Its translation is CASSRDRATKETQYF.